Each of the 30 T cell receptor beta chains below was sequenced from the same sample in a study of control samples from healthy donors and cancer patients. Repertoires were generated with immunoSEQ multiplex PCR, while TCRdb's copy carries only in-frame clones and drops some. The table lists about 160,000 clones, 80% to 95% of them singletons. The material sequenced was blood. The receptor source for this set is a woman in her twenties or thirties in good health.

The rearrangement uses TRBV7-9 and TRBJ2-7; 7 nucleotides agree with TRBD1. Germline lookup yields CDR1 SEHNR and CDR2 FQNEAQ (reference sequence). CDR3 length: 16 amino acids. With 3 bases clipped from V and 2 bases from J, the junction kept 10 bases outside the gene matches. The CDR3 nucleotides are TGTGCCAGCAGCTTGAACCAGGGGGTTTATACCTACGAGCAGTACTTC. It yields the protein CASSLNQGVYTYEQYF.

The CDR3 region has the DNA TGTGCCAGCAGCCAATCCGGACAGGGACTCCAAGAGACCCAGTACTTC. It translates to CASSQSGQGLQETQYF. The chain couples TRBV3-1 (or the pseudogene TRBV3-2) to TRBJ2-5; 8 nucleotides line up with TRBD1. After removal of 2 bases from V and 1 base from J, the junction contained 6 bases not matched to a gene. The CDR3 extends over 16 amino acids. Germline lookup yields CDR1 LGHDT and CDR2 YNNKEL (reference sequence).

The rearrangement links TRBV20-1 to TRBJ1-1, with D unresolved. V was trimmed by 5 bases and J by 0 bases, leaving 4 bases between them. Germline V lookup: CDR1 DFQATT, CDR2 SNEGSKA (reference sequence). The CDR3 totals 11 residues. As DNA, the CDR3 is TGCAGTGCTTTCATGAACACTGAAGCTTTCTTT. Its translation is CSAFMNTEAFF.

This chain uses TRBV25-1 with TRBJ2-5, with 14 bases that match TRBD2. The ends lost 10 bases at V and 6 bases at J; junction bases unmatched: 7. Germline V lookup: CDR1 MGHDK, CDR2 SYGVNS. CDR3 size: 14 residues. CDR3 sequence (DNA): TGTGCCACCCGACTAGCGGGAGGGCAAAAGACCCAGTACTTC. Translation: CATRLAGGQKTQYF.

The V and J genes are TRBV10-3 and TRBJ1-2; D not certain. Trimming removed 0 bases from V and 3 bases from J, with 8 bases in between. The CDR3 is 14 residues long. Germline V gene data show CDR1 as ENHRY and CDR2 as SYGVKD. The chain's CDR3 is CAISESADYYGYTF. The CDR3 coding sequence is TGTGCCATCAGTGAGTCCGCAGATTACTATGGCTACACCTTC.

The chain links TRBV6-2 or TRBV6-3 to TRBJ2-1; TRBD1 matches 8 bases. V dropped 5 bases and J dropped 12; count of bases not matched to a gene: 6. The CDR3 consists of 12 residues. Germline V gene sequence: CDR1 MNHEY, CDR2 SVGEGT. CDR3 nucleotide sequence: TGTGCCAGCAGTCTCGTGGGGACAGGGCAGTTCTTC. Residues: CASSLVGTGQFF.

For this clone: A junction end diverges from the germline sequence, so it may reflect a read error. This rearrangement joins TRBV2 to TRBJ2-7; D ambiguous. The CDR3 has 13 residues. Germline assignment: CDR1 SNHLY and CDR2 FYNNEI. CDR3 nucleotides: TGTGCCAGCAGCCTCGGCCATTCCTACGGGCAGTACTTC. Residues: CASSLGHSYGQYF.

V usage is TRBV5-1 and J usage is TRBJ2-7; a weak D match, TRBD2 (5 bases). Looked up from germline, CDR1 is SGHRS and CDR2 is YFSETQ. V lost 5 bases and J lost 9, with 18 bases in between. This CDR3 region has 13 residues. CDR3 amino acids: CASSNEKRAGQYF. The DNA for the CDR3 is TGCGCCAGCAGTAATGAGAAGAGGGCCGGGCAGTACTTC.

The chain combines TRBV27 with TRBJ2-1, with 7 bases fitting TRBD2. The V gene end was trimmed by 3 bases and the J gene end by 7 bases; junction bases not matched to a gene: 6. Germline values: CDR1 MNHEY, CDR2 SMNVEV (reference sequence). The CDR3 sequence is 14 residues long. CDR3 in DNA: TGTGCCAGCAGTTTTGCTAGCGGTAGTAATGAGCAGTTCTTC. This gives the protein CASSFASGSNEQFF.

This chain links TRBV27 with TRBJ2-5, with D possibly TRBD2 on 7 matching bases. CDR1 and CDR2 from the germline V gene are MNHEY and SMNVEV (reference sequence). The CDR3 totals 15 residues. V lost 3 bases, J lost 5 bases, and 16 bases lay in between. The CDR3 DNA reads TGTGCCAGCAGTTTCCAGGGAGGGGGGGGTGAGACCCAGTACTTC. It yields the protein CASSFQGGGGETQYF.

The CDR3: CASSQAAGTSEEKLFF. The CDR3 nucleotides read TGTGCCAGCAGCCAAGCCGCCGGGACCTCCGAGGAAAAACTGTTTTTT. The chain has TRBV4-2 and TRBJ1-4; D might be TRBD1 (5 bases). Trimming left V 1 base short and J 8 bases short, with 17 bases between. This CDR3 is 16 amino acids long. The V gene's germline CDR1 is LGHNA and CDR2 YNFKEQ.

J is TRBJ2-7 and V is TRBV27; D ambiguous. The CDR3 runs 13 residues. The germline V gene encodes CDR1 MNHEY and CDR2 SMNVEV (reference sequence). Deletions cut 3 bases from V and 3 bases from J, with 9 bases between. The CDR3 nucleotides are TGTGCCAGCAGTTTTCTTCAGCACTACGAGCAGTACTTC. It codes for CASSFLQHYEQYF.

With regard to this clone: One end of the junction is discordant with germline, which a read error may explain. The CDR3 sequence: CASSSLEGSTIYF. CDR3 DNA: TGTGCCAGCAGTTCACTGGAGGGAAGCACCATATATTTT. This chain connects TRBV12-3 or TRBV12-4 to TRBJ1-3; D ambiguous. The CDR3 has 13 amino acids.

The gene calls are TRBV7-2 and TRBJ2-3; 7 nucleotides line up with TRBD2. V dropped 1 base and J dropped 4; count of bases not matched to a gene: 8. Looked up from germline, CDR1 is SGHTA and CDR2 is FQGNSA. The CDR3 runs to 16 residues. DNA for the CDR3: TGTGCCAGCAGCTTAGTGTTCAGCGGGATCTCAGATACGCAGTATTTT. This codes for CASSLVFSGISDTQYF.

The chain combines TRBV5-1 with TRBJ2-1, with 7 positions matching TRBD2. The CDR3 has 16 residues. The germline gives CDR1 SGHRS, CDR2 YFSETQ. V lost 8 bases, J lost 6 bases, and 17 bases stayed unmatched. CDR3 amino acids: CASYPSAGRRVNEQFF. CDR3 DNA: TGCGCCAGTTACCCTTCAGCGGGGCGGAGGGTCAATGAGCAGTTCTTC. The full variable domain, in which reference TRBV5-1 and TRBJ2-1 provide the parts outside the CDR3, is KAGVTQTPRYLIKTRGQQVTLSCSPISGHRSVSWYQQTPGQGLQFLFEYFSETQRNKGNFPGRFSGRQFSNSRSEMNVSTLELGDSALYLCASYPSAGRRVNEQFFGPGTRLTVL.

The chain uses TRBV12-3 or TRBV12-4 and TRBJ2-3; D gene ambiguous. The V and J ends lost 6 bases and 4 bases respectively, with 8 bases between them. The CDR3 extends over 12 amino acids. CDR3 nucleotide sequence: TGTGCCAGCAGCCCCCTTCCAGATACGCAGTATTTT. It specifies CASSPLPDTQYF.

This chain joins TRBV10-2 and TRBJ1-1, with 8 bases aligning to TRBD1. The junction had 17 bases not matched to a gene; V was cut back by 8 bases and J by 6 bases. CDR3 length equals 16 residues. In germline, CDR1 is WSHSY, CDR2 SAAADI. In nucleotides, the CDR3 is TGCGCCAGCGGACGTCCACAGGGGGTATGGTTCGCTGAAGCTTTCTTT. This sequence encodes CASGRPQGVWFAEAFF.

This clone has a single count. DNA of the CDR3: TGTGCCAGCAGCCAGACAGGGGGCTGGTACGAGCAGTACTTC. It is translated as CASSQTGGWYEQYF. The gene calls are TRBV6-5 and TRBJ2-7; TRBD1 aligns across 10 bases. CDR1 is MNHEY, CDR2 SVGAGI, per germline. This CDR3 has 14 residues. J was trimmed by 4 bases and V by 6 bases; bases with no gene match: 6.

The CDR3 DNA reads as TGTGCCAGCAGCTTAGATCCCAGGGGGTCTGGCAATCAGCCCCAGCATTTT. It yields the protein CASSLDPRGSGNQPQHF. V gene TRBV7-9 combines with J gene TRBJ1-5; TRBD1 matches 7 bases. Germline V lookup: CDR1 SEHNR, CDR2 FQNEAQ (reference sequence). V lost 1 base, J lost 2 bases, and 8 bases stayed unmatched. There are 17 residues in the CDR3.

V gene TRBV7-2 combines with J gene TRBJ1-3, with 7 bases lining up with TRBD1. The CDR3 sequence is 14 residues long. V was clipped by 6 bases and J by 6 bases; unmatched bases: 8. Germline loops: CDR1 SGHTA, CDR2 FQGNSA. The CDR3 sequence: CASSSPGGPNTIYF. DNA for the CDR3: TGTGCCAGCAGTTCCCCAGGGGGTCCAAACACCATATATTTT.

The chain recombines TRBV28 with TRBJ1-1, with D hard to call. The CDR3 has 14 residues. The germline V gene encodes CDR1 MDHEN and CDR2 SYDVKM. V was trimmed by 5 bases and J by 0 bases, leaving 10 bases between them. CDR3 bases: TGTGCCAGCAGTCTCCAACAGATGAACACTGAAGCTTTCTTT. As protein: CASSLQQMNTEAFF.

This clone was detected a few times. This chain uses TRBV3-1 (or the pseudogene TRBV3-2) with TRBJ2-7, with 7 bases that match TRBD2. The CDR3 covers 16 residues. V gave up 6 bases and J gave up 2 bases; unmatched junction bases: 13. Germline CDR1 reads LGHDT; CDR2 reads YNNKEL (reference sequence). CDR3 bases: TGTGCCAGCAGAAACCGAGGCGGGAGTGGGGCCTACGAGCAGTACTTC. Protein sequence: CASRNRGGSGAYEQYF.

This sequence joins TRBV7-3 and TRBJ2-1; D not resolved. Per germline, CDR1 SGHTA and CDR2 FQGTGA. This CDR3 region has 16 residues. V was cut by 2 bases and J by 0 bases, with 11 bases left in between. CDR3 sequence reads: CASSLFKGSSYNEQFF. CDR3 coding DNA: TGTGCCAGCAGCTTATTTAAGGGTAGCTCCTACAATGAGCAGTTCTTC.

The chain uses TRBV5-1 and TRBJ1-2; perhaps TRBD1 as D (5 bases). V was pared by 4 bases and J by 2 bases, with 27 bases between. CDR1 and CDR2 (germline): SGHRS, YFSETQ. The CDR3 loop spans 19 amino acids. CDR3 nucleotides: TGCGCCAGCAGCCCCAACAGTGTACGTGGGACGGCGAACAACTATGGCTACACCTTC. Amino acid sequence: CASSPNSVRGTANNYGYTF.

The chain employs TRBV6-1 and TRBJ2-6; D unresolved. Germline-derived CDR1 and CDR2 are MNHNS and SASEGT. V was pared by 1 base and J by 1 base, with 5 bases between. The CDR3 has 15 amino acids. The CDR3 DNA is TGTGCCAGCAGTGAAGGTGATTCTGGGGCCAACGTCCTGACTTTC. Translated: CASSEGDSGANVLTF.

V gene TRBV7-2 combines with J gene TRBJ1-1, with D uncertain. V lost 1 base, J lost 0 bases, and 12 bases lay in between. Germline CDR1 is SGHTA and CDR2 is FQGNSA. CDR3 length equals 16 residues. In nucleotides, the CDR3 is TGTGCCAGCAGCTTAGAAGGACTCAGTCTGAACACTGAAGCTTTCTTT. Translating gives CASSLEGLSLNTEAFF.

This clone occurred once. This sequence joins TRBV7-9 and TRBJ2-1, with 8 bases lining up with TRBD2. The CDR3 sequence is 12 residues long. Germline V gene sequence: CDR1 SEHNR, CDR2 FQNEAQ (reference sequence). V dropped 5 bases and J dropped 7; count of bases not matched to a gene: 1. The CDR3 protein is CASSPSGNEQFF. In DNA, the CDR3 is TGTGCCAGCAGCCCTAGCGGGAATGAGCAGTTCTTC.

The chain combines TRBV19 with TRBJ2-1; 9 bases map to TRBD2. The trim removed 5 bases at V and 0 bases at J, leaving 8 bases unmatched. Germline CDR1 LNHDA, CDR2 SQIVND (reference sequence). This CDR3 region has 17 residues. In nucleotides, the CDR3 is TGTGCCAGTAGTCCTACTAGCGGGTCACACTCCTACAATGAGCAGTTCTTC. Amino acids: CASSPTSGSHSYNEQFF. The variable domain in full, with the rest retrieved from reference TRBV19 and TRBJ2-1, is DGGITQSPKYLFRKEGQNVTLSCEQNLNHDAMYWYRQDPGQGLRLIYYSQIVNDFQKGDIAEGYSVSREKKESFPLTVTSAQKNPTAFYLCASSPTSGSHSYNEQFFGPGTRLTVL.

The V call is TRBV7-9, the J call TRBJ1-1, with 10 bases that match TRBD1. This CDR3 comprises 13 residues. The germline V gene encodes CDR1 SEHNR and CDR2 FQNEAQ (reference sequence). The J segment lost 11 bases and the V segment lost 1 base, leaving 4 bases of the junction unmatched. CDR3 nucleotides: TGTGCCAGCAGCTTAGGGGACAGGGGTGAGGCTTTCTTT. This codes for CASSLGDRGEAFF.

The chain is built from TRBV20-1 and TRBJ2-7; 9 nucleotides agree with TRBD2. Germline CDR1 is DFQATT and CDR2 is SNEGSKA (reference sequence). This CDR3 contains 16 residues. Germline trimming cut 3 bases from V and 6 bases from J; bases unmatched to any gene: 15. CDR3 sequence: CSASDRTGTSFTEQYF. DNA for the CDR3: TGCAGTGCTAGTGATCGTACTGGGACTAGCTTTACCGAGCAGTACTTC.